This TCR beta chain was sequenced in a study of CD8 T cells in ankylosing spondylitis. Study observations and caveats: Seemingly characteristic of ankylosing spondylitis blood was a TCR beta motif consisting of about 8 highly homologous variants. The authors found the disease-linked clones to be CD8+ and relatively rare in peripheral blood.

One entry per CDR3 protein results from TCRdb running MiXCR on the 5' RACE reads. The repertoire holds fewer than 250,000 distinct CDR3 sequences, with more than 25% as singletons. Trimming shortened V by 4 bases and J by 6 bases, and 10 bases separated the two germline ends. This CDR3 has 13 residues. Germline CDR1 reads MNHEY; CDR2 reads SMNVEV (reference sequence). In the case of this clonotype: Antigen: not known.

The V gene is TRBV27, the J gene TRBJ1-5, with a weak D call TRBD1 (6 bases). Sequencing input: blood, either unsorted or a sorted T cell fraction (not recorded which). This receptor was identified in a male donor with ankylosing spondylitis or in good health (not recorded which). CDR3 coding DNA: TGTGCCAGCAGTTACAGGGTGTTTCAGCCCCAGCATTTT. Encoded protein: CASSYRVFQPQHF.